This entry concerns a single T cell receptor beta chain. Its antigen is unidentified. This entry is derived from a study of shared clonotypes between healthy human individuals. Study-wide findings and caveats: Memory subsets generally showed lower estimated richness than naive subsets. Researchers sampled blood only, noting tissue repertoires likely differ.

The CDR3 is 14 amino acids. With 0 bases removed from V and 5 bases from J, the gap between germline ends came to 12 bases. In germline, CDR1 is SGDLS, CDR2 YYNGEE. Only CD45RO-negative cells positively selected for CCR7 counted as naive CD8 cells, so terminally differentiated effector memory CD45RA+ cells were excluded. Free of recent acute infections or vaccinations, the donors were healthy HIV-negative adults. Approximately 210 ng DNA, tens of thousands of T cell genomes, went into each sorted-subset replicate PCR. Assay: immunoSEQ multiplex PCR; the TCRdb copy retains only in-frame clones and omits some. Altogether roughly 1,800,000 clones are present, about 95% being singletons, with the ten largest covering 0.95% to 1.5%.

Sequencing input: naive CD8+ T cells sorted from blood. The chain employs TRBV9 and TRBJ2-7; D unclear. This sequence originates from a man between 18 and 35 years old in good health. The CDR3 loop reads CASSVGVAAHEQYF. The CDR3 nucleotides are TGTGCCAGCAGCGTAGGGGTAGCTGCCCACGAGCAGTACTTC.